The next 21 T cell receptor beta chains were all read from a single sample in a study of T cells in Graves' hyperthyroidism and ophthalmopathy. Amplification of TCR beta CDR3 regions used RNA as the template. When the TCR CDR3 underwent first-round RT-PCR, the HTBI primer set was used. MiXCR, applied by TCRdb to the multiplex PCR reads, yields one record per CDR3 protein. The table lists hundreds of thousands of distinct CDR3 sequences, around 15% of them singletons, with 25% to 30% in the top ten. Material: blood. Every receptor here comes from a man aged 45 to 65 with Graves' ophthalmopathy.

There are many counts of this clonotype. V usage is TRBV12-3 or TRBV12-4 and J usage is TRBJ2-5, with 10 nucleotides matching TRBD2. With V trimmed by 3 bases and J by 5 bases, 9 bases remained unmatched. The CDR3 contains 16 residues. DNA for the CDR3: TGTGCCAGCAGTTTGCAAGCGGGAGGGCCTTTGGAGACCCAGTACTTC. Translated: CASSLQAGGPLETQYF.

The CDR3 DNA reads TGTGCCAGTAGTATCCCCACGGATGAGCAGTTCTTC. Translating it yields CASSIPTDEQFF. The chain combines TRBV19 with TRBJ2-1; D not resolved. This CDR3 contains 12 residues. The V and J ends lost 3 bases and 8 bases respectively, with 8 bases between them. Germline CDR1 LNHDA, CDR2 SQIVND (reference sequence).

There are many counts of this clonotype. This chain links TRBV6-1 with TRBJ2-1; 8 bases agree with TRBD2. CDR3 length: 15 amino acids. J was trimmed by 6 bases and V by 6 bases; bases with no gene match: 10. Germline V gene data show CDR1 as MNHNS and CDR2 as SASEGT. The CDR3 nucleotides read TGTGCCAGCAGCGCGGGGGGCCTAAGTTTCAATGAGCAGTTCTTC. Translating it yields CASSAGGLSFNEQFF.

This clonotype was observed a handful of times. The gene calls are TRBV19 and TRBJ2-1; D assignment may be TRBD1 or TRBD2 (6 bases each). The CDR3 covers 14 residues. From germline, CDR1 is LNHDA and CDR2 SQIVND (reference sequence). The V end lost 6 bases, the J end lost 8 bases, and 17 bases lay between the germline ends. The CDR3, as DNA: TGTGCCAGTAGCCGTGGGGGGCTTGTTTATGAGCAGTTCTTC. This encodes CASSRGGLVYEQFF.

This chain's CDR3 is CASSIWRGSSYEQYF. For the CDR3, the DNA is TGTGCCAGTAGTATCTGGCGGGGTAGCTCCTACGAGCAGTACTTC. The gene calls are TRBV19 and TRBJ2-7; tentative D call: TRBD2 (6 bases). Trimming removed 3 bases at V and 0 bases at J, with 12 bases between. Looked up from germline, CDR1 is LNHDA and CDR2 is SQIVND (reference sequence). The CDR3 loop spans 15 amino acids.

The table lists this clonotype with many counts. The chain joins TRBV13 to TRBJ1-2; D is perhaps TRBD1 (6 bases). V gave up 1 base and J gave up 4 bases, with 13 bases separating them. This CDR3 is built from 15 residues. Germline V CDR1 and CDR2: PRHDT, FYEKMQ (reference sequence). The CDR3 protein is CASSLAGGAVYGYTF. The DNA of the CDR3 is TGTGCCAGCAGCTTAGCGGGGGGCGCAGTCTATGGCTACACCTTC.

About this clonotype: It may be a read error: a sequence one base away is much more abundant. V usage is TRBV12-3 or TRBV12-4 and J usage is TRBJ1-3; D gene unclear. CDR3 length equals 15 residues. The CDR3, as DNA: TGTGCCAGCAGTCCCCGGTGGAGCCGTGGAAACACCATGTATTTT. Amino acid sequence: CASSPRWSRGNTMYF.

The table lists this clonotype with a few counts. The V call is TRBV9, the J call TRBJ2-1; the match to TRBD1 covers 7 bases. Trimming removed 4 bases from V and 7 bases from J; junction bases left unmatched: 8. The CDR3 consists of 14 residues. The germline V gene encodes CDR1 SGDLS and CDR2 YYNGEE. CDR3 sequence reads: CASSLGQAGNEQFF. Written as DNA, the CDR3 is TGTGCCAGCAGCCTTGGACAGGCAGGGAATGAGCAGTTCTTC.

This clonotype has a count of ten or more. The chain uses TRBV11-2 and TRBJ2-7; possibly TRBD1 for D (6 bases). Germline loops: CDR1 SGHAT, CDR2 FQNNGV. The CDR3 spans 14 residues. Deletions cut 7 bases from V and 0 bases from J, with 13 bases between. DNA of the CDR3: TGTGCCAGCACGCGCCGGGACACCTCCTACGAGCAGTACTTC. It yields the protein CASTRRDTSYEQYF. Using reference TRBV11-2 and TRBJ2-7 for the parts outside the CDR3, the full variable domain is EAGVAQSPRYKIIEKRQSVAFWCNPISGHATLYWYQQILGQGPKLLIQFQNNGVVDDSQLPKDRFSAERLKGVDSTLKIQPAKLEDSAVYLCASTRRDTSYEQYFGPGTRLTVT.

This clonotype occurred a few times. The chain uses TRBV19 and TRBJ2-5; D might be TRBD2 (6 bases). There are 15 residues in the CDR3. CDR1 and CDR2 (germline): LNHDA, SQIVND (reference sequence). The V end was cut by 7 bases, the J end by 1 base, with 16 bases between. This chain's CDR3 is CASTRIAGGQETQYF. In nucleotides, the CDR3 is TGTGCCAGTACTCGAATCGCCGGGGGCCAAGAGACCCAGTACTTC.

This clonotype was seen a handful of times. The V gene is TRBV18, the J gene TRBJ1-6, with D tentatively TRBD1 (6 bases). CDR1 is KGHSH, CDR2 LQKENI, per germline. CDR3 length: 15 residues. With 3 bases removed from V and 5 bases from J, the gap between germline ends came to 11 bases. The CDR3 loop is CASSPMDRDNSPLHF. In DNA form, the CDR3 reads TGTGCCAGCTCACCGATGGACAGAGATAATTCACCCCTCCACTTT.

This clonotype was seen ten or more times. The CDR3 spells CSATRTSGTYEQYF. The CDR3 nucleotides read TGCAGTGCCACCCGGACTAGCGGTACCTACGAGCAGTACTTC. The rearrangement links TRBV20-1 to TRBJ2-7, with 10 positions matching TRBD2. V was pared by 6 bases and J by 2 bases, with 7 bases of the junction left unmatched. The germline CDR1 and CDR2 sequences are DFQATT and SNEGSKA (reference sequence). This CDR3 is built from 14 residues.

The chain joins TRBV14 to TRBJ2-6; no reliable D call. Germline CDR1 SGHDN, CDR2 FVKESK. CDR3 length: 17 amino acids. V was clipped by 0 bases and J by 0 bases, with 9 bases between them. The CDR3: CASSQDIPTSGANVLTF. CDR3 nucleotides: TGTGCCAGCAGCCAAGATATCCCGACCTCTGGGGCCAACGTCCTGACTTTC.

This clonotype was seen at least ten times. The CDR3 nucleotides are TGTGCCAGCTGGGGACCCTTAAGCACAGATACGCAGTATTTT. This codes for CASWGPLSTDTQYF. The chain joins TRBV6-1 to TRBJ2-3; D may be TRBD1 or TRBD2 (5 bases each). Trimming removed 8 bases at V and 0 bases at J, with 12 bases between. The germline V gene encodes CDR1 MNHNS and CDR2 SASEGT. The CDR3 runs to 14 residues.

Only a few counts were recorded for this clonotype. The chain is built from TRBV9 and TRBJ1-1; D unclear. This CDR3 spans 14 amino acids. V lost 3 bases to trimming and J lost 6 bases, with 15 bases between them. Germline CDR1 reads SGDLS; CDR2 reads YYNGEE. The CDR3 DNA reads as TGTGCCAGCAGCGCTCTCGAGGGCATCTCTGAAGCTTTCTTT. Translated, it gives CASSALEGISEAFF.

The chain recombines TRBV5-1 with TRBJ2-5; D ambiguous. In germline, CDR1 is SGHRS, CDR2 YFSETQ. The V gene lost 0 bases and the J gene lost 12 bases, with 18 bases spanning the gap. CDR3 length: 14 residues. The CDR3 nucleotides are TGCGCCAGCAGCTTGGCCCGCGACAAGGCCCTCAAGTACTTC. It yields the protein CASSLARDKALKYF.

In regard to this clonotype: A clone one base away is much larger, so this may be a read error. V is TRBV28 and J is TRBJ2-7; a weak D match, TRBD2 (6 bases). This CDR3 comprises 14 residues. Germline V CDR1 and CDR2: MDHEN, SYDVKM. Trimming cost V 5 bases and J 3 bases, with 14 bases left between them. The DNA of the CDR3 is TGTGCCAGCAGTACCCCGGGACTGAACTACGAGCAGTACTTC. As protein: CASSTPGLNYEQYF.

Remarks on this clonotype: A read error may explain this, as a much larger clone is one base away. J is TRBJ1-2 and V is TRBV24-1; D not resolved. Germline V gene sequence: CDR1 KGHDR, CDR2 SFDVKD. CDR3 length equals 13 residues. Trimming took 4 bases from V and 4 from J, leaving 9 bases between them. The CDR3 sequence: CATSDRATYGYTF. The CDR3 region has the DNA TGTGCCACCAGTGACCGGGCCACCTATGGCTACACCTTC.

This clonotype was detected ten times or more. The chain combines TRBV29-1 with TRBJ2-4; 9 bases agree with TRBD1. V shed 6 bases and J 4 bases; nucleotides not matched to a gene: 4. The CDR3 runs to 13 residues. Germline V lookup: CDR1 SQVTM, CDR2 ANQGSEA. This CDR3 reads CSVGTGRKNIQYF. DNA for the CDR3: TGCAGCGTGGGGACAGGGCGGAAAAACATTCAGTACTTC. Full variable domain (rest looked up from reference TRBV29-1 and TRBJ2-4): SAVISQKPSRDICQRGTSLTIQCQVDSQVTMMFWYRQQPGQSLTLIATANQGSEATYESGFVIDKFPISRPNLTFSTLTVSNMSPEDSSIYLCSVGTGRKNIQYFGAGTRLSVL.

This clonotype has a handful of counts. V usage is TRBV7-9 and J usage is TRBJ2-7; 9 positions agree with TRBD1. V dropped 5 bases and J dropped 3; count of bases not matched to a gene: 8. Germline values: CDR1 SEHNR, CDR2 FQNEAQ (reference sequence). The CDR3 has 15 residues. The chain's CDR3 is CASSLTGQGDYEQYF. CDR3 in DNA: TGTGCCAGCAGCCTGACGGGACAGGGTGACTACGAGCAGTACTTC.

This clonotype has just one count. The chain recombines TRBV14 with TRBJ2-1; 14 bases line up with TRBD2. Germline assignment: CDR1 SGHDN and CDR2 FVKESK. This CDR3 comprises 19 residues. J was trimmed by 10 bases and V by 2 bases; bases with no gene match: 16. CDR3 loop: CASSQNPRMGLAGALEQFF. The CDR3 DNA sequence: TGTGCCAGCAGCCAAAACCCAAGAATGGGACTAGCGGGAGCCCTCGAGCAGTTCTTC.